The entry below describes one T cell receptor beta chain. Its target is not known. The sample's treatment: roughly 19 received Ad26.COV2.S at low or high dose, single or two shots; several received placebo; per-sample allocation not given. Specimen acquisition occurred on day 63 following the initial vaccine or placebo injection. The sample belongs to a study of Ad26.COV2.S vaccination and SARS-CoV-2 variants. Study-level results: Researchers cautioned that TCR breadth and depth analyses may have underestimated total T cell responses.

Assay: immunoSEQ multiplex PCR; the TCRdb copy retains only in-frame clones and omits some. Altogether about 470,000 clones are present, roughly 91% being singletons, with the ten largest covering roughly 3.9%. The clonotype comes from a person between 18 and 65 years old who received the Ad26.COV2.S COVID-19 vaccine or a placebo. The specimen was peripheral blood, collected in a trial of Ad26.COV2.S vaccine versus placebo.

The DNA of the CDR3 is TGTGCCATCAGTGACAGGGAATTGAACACTGAAGCTTTCTTT. Protein: CAISDRELNTEAFF. The V call is TRBV10-3, the J call TRBJ1-1; a possible D gene is TRBD1 (5 bases). With 3 bases removed from V and 0 bases from J, the gap between germline ends came to 8 bases. Germline V CDR1 and CDR2: ENHRY, SYGVKD. The CDR3 is 14 amino acids.